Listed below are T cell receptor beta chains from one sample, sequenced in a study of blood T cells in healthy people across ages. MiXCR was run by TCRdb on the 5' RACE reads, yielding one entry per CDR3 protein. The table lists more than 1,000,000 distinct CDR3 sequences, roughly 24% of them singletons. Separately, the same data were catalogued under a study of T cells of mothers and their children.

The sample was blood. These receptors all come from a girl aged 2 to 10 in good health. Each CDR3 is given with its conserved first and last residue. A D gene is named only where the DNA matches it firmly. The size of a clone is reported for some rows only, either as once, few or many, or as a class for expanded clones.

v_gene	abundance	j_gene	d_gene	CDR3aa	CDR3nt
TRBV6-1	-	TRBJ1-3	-	CASSEFLTTSSGNTIYF	TGTGCCAGCAGTGAGTTCCTCACCACCTCCTCTGGAAACACCATATATTTT
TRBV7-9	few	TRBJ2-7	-	CAGTSGLLYEQYF	TGTGCGGGAACGTCAGGCCTGCTCTACGAGCAGTACTTC
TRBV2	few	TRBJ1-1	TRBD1	CASFRGLVNTEAFF	TGTGCCAGCTTTAGGGGGCTTGTGAACACTGAAGCTTTCTTT
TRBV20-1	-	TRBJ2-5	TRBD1	CSARGRDRVIETQYF	TGCAGTGCTAGAGGCCGGGACAGGGTCATCGAGACCCAGTACTTC
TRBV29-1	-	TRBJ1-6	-	CSVRGSEGSPLHF	TGCAGCGTTAGAGGCAGCGAGGGATCACCCCTCCACTTT
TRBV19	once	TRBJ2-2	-	CASSIKSGGTGELFF	TGTGCCAGTAGTATCAAGAGCGGAGGGACCGGGGAGCTGTTTTTT
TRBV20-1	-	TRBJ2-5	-	CSAVNRETQYF	TGCAGTGCTGTCAACCGGGAGACCCAGTACTTC
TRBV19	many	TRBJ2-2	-	CASSSFLTGELFF	TGTGCCAGTAGTAGTTTTTTGACCGGGGAGCTGTTTTTT
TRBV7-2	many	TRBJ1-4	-	CASSLFLEFGEKLFF	TGTGCCAGCAGCTTATTTTTGGAGTTTGGCGAAAAACTGTTTTTT
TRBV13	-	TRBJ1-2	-	CASSLLAGRGGYTF	TGTGCCAGCAGCTTACTTGCAGGGCGAGGAGGCTACACCTTC
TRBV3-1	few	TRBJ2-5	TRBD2	CASSPGYTSGGEETQYF	TGTGCCAGCAGCCCAGGGTATACTAGCGGGGGGGAGGAGACCCAGTACTTC
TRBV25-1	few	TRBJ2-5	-	CASTGVEGQRYF	TGTGCCAGCACTGGGGTGGAGGGACAAAGATACTTC
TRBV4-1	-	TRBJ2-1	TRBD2	CASSHVVEPGPGLAASKQFF	TGCGCCAGCAGCCATGTTGTCGAACCGGGGCCGGGACTAGCGGCGAGCAAGCAGTTCTTC
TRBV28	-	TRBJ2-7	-	CASSFVAGRIAYEQYF	TGTGCCAGCAGTTTTGTAGCAGGGAGGATCGCCTACGAGCAGTACTTC
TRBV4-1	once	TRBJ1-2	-	CASSQVQGVDYGYTF	TGCGCCAGCAGCCAAGTACAGGGAGTAGACTATGGCTACACCTTC
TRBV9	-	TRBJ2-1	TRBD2	CASSDKRGARDEQFF	TGTGCCAGCAGCGATAAGCGGGGGGCGAGGGATGAGCAGTTCTTC
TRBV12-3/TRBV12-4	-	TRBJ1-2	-	CASSPDGGIYGYTF	TGTGCCAGCAGTCCGGATGGGGGGATCTATGGCTACACCTTC
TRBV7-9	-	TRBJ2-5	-	CASSPSQLETQYF	TGTGCCAGCAGCCCCTCACAGTTGGAGACCCAGTACTTC
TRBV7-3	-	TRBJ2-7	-	CASSLTPGTGSYEQYF	TGTGCCAGCAGCCTGACACCCGGGACGGGTTCCTACGAGCAGTACTTC
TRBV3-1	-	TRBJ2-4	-	CASSQPGWRNIQYF	TGTGCCAGCAGCCAACCGGGGTGGAGGAACATTCAGTACTTC
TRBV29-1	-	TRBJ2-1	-	CSVAWRQGIMDEQFF	TGCAGCGTGGCCTGGAGGCAGGGGATTATGGATGAGCAGTTCTTC
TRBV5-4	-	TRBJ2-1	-	CASSPGDGGSYNEQFF	TGTGCCAGCAGTCCTGGGGATGGGGGGTCCTACAATGAGCAGTTCTTC
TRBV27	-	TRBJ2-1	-	CASSLFQGNEQFF	TGTGCCAGCAGTTTATTCCAGGGCAATGAGCAGTTCTTC
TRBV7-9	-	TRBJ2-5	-	CASSLLGSEETQYF	TGTGCCAGCAGCTTACTCGGCAGCGAAGAGACCCAGTACTTC
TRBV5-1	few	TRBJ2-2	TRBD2	CASSLLPHSGRARTGELFF	TGCGCCAGCAGCTTGTTGCCACACAGCGGGAGGGCCAGGACCGGGGAGCTGTTTTTT
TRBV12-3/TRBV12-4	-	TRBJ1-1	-	CASNTDLLGTEAFF	TGTGCCAGCAATACCGACCTTCTGGGAACTGAAGCTTTCTTT
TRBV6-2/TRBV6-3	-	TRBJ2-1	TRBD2	CASGAGGPYNEQFF	TGTGCCAGCGGTGCGGGAGGGCCCTACAATGAGCAGTTCTTC
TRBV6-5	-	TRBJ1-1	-	CASTLGQEAFF	TGTGCCAGCACCCTAGGACAGGAAGCTTTCTTT
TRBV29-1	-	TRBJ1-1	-	CSVEDRWGRYTEAFF	TGCAGCGTTGAAGACCGTTGGGGAAGGTACACTGAAGCTTTCTTT
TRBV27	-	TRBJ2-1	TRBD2	CASTYGGAYNEQFF	TGTGCCAGCACCTATGGGGGGGCCTACAATGAGCAGTTCTTC
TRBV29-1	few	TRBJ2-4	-	CSVLQIAKNIQYF	TGCAGCGTTCTACAGATAGCCAAAAACATTCAGTACTTC
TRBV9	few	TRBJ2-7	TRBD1	CASSASATGTEQYF	TGTGCCAGCAGCGCCTCGGCGACAGGGACCGAGCAGTACTTC
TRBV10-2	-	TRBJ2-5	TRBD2	CASSESSGASQETQYF	TGCGCCAGCAGTGAGTCAAGCGGGGCCTCACAAGAGACCCAGTACTTC
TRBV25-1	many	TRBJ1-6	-	CASSLRNSPLHF	TGTGCCAGCAGTTTAAGGAATTCACCCCTCCACTTT
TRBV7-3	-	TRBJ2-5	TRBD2	CASSFLAGVREIQYF	TGTGCCAGCAGCTTCCTAGCGGGGGTTAGAGAGATCCAGTACTTC
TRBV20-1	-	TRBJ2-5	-	CSVATVGQETQYF	TGCAGTGTCGCGACAGTGGGGCAAGAGACCCAGTACTTC
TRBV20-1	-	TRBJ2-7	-	CSAPGHYSYEQYF	TGCAGTGCCCCTGGACATTACTCCTACGAGCAGTACTTC
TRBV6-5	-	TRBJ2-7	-	CASGYEFDEQYF	TGTGCCAGCGGGTACGAGTTCGACGAGCAGTACTTC